Listed here are 12 T cell receptor beta chains from one sample, sequenced in a study of T-cell reconstitution after alpha-beta-depleted transplantation in children listed by TCRdb under 2016. Library preparation was by PCR. The instrument was an Illumina HiSeq 2500. To normalize quantification of the TCRbeta repertoire, the TCR libraries were built with molecular barcoding that relied on unique molecular identifiers. TCRdb trimmed the raw reads at Q25, called clones with MiXCR and kept productive beta chains. Rows with one shared CDR3 protein collapse into an entry with the most common genes and DNA. The sample table shows roughly 500,000 distinct CDR3 sequences, and less than 35% are seen once. In total, the top ten clones hold approximately 2.3% of the sample. Here the sequenced sample was PBMCs from the stem cell graft donor, taken from the stem cell graft. These receptors were obtained from a human donor who donated a stem cell graft to a child with aplastic anemia.

The genes are TRBV9 and TRBJ1-2, with D perhaps matching TRBD1 (6 bases). V lost 3 bases to trimming and J lost 4 bases, with 16 bases between them. Germline-derived CDR1 and CDR2 are SGDLS and YYNGEE. CDR3 length equals 15 residues. The CDR3 loop is CASSATDRTFYGYTF. In DNA, the CDR3 is TGTGCCAGCAGCGCGACAGACAGGACTTTCTATGGCTACACCTTC.

V usage is TRBV6-4 and J usage is TRBJ2-1; 9 bases are shared with TRBD2. The CDR3 has 16 residues. Germline trimming cut 1 base from V and 4 bases from J; bases unmatched to any gene: 5. Germline V gene sequence: CDR1 MRHNA, CDR2 SNTAGT. CDR3 region: CASSDLAGGPYNEQFF. The CDR3 coding sequence is TGTGCCAGCAGTGACTTGGCGGGAGGGCCATACAATGAGCAGTTCTTC.

This clonotype came up a few times. J is TRBJ2-5 and V is TRBV15; 14 bases align to TRBD2. The V gene end was trimmed by 8 bases and the J gene end by 5 bases; junction bases not matched to a gene: 4. CDR3 length: 14 residues. The germline V gene encodes CDR1 LNHNV and CDR2 YYDKDF (reference sequence). CDR3 nucleotide sequence: TGTGCCACCGGGACTAGCGGGAGCAGGGAGACCCAGTACTTC. It yields the protein CATGTSGSRETQYF.

V gene TRBV12-3 or TRBV12-4 combines with J gene TRBJ1-6, with D perhaps TRBD1 (5 bases). The CDR3 totals 14 residues. V was pared by 3 bases and J by 7 bases, with 10 bases between. The CDR3 coding sequence is TGTGCCAGCAGTTTTGTGGACACCAATTCACCCCTCCACTTT. Its translation: CASSFVDTNSPLHF.

This chain joins TRBV29-1 and TRBJ2-3; D uncertain. Per germline, CDR1 SQVTM and CDR2 ANQGSEA. CDR3 size: 12 residues. Trimming shortened V by 7 bases and J by 4 bases, and 12 bases separated the two germline ends. In nucleotides, the CDR3 is TGCAGCGCCGGAAGGGATCCAGATACGCAGTATTTT. Translating gives CSAGRDPDTQYF.

In its sample, this clonotype was seen a few times. This chain links TRBV7-6 with TRBJ2-3, with a tentative D call TRBD1 (5 bases). Germline CDR1 is SGHVS and CDR2 is FNYEAQ. This CDR3 is 12 amino acids long. The V gene lost 5 bases and the J gene lost 8 bases, with 11 bases spanning the gap. The CDR3 protein is CASSPRGATQYF. The CDR3 coding sequence is TGTGCCAGCAGCCCCCGTGGGGCTACGCAGTATTTT.

The chain carries TRBV5-6 and TRBJ2-3; 14 positions match TRBD2. Germline V gives CDR1 SGHDT, CDR2 YYEEEE. V trimming: 5 bases; J trimming: 1 base; junction bases outside the gene matches: 12. CDR3 length: 19 residues. CDR3 sequence reads: CASSFSPGLAGVRTDTQYF. Here the CDR3 DNA reads TGTGCCAGCAGTTTTTCTCCGGGACTAGCGGGAGTACGCACAGATACGCAGTATTTT.

This clonotype appeared a few times. This chain joins TRBV5-4 and TRBJ2-3; D uncertain. This CDR3 contains 14 residues. Germline-derived CDR1 and CDR2 are SGHNT and YYREEE (reference sequence). The V and J ends lost 4 bases and 7 bases respectively, with 16 bases between them. CDR3 DNA: TGTGCCAGCAGCACTGGGCTAGATCCGTATACGCAGTATTTT. Its translation: CASSTGLDPYTQYF.

This chain uses TRBV12-3 or TRBV12-4 with TRBJ2-7, with D maybe TRBD1 (5 bases). The CDR3 extends over 14 amino acids. V was clipped by 2 bases and J by 5 bases, with 13 bases between them. Written as DNA, the CDR3 is TGTGCCAGCAGTTTACAGGGATTAGTGGACGAGCAGTACGTC. As protein: CASSLQGLVDEQYV.

The genes are TRBV7-3 and TRBJ2-7, with D tentatively TRBD1 or TRBD2 (5 bases each). Trimming shortened V by 0 bases and J by 5 bases, and 8 bases separated the two germline ends. The germline CDR1 and CDR2 sequences are SGHTA and FQGTGA. The CDR3 is made up of 13 amino acids. The DNA for the CDR3 is TGTGCCAGCAGCTTAACGCGAGGGGACGAGCAGTACTTC. This sequence encodes CASSLTRGDEQYF.

The V call is TRBV6-1, the J call TRBJ1-2; D possibly corresponds to TRBD1 (5 bases). V dropped 7 bases and J dropped 4 bases, with 13 bases sitting between them. From germline, CDR1 is MNHNS and CDR2 SASEGT. This CDR3 spans 13 amino acids. In DNA, the CDR3 is TGTGCCAGCATACCAGGGAAAAGCTATGGCTACACCTTC. It yields the protein CASIPGKSYGYTF.

This rearrangement joins TRBV12-3 or TRBV12-4 to TRBJ2-7, with TRBD2 matching over 8 bases. J lost 0 bases, V lost 2 bases, and 3 bases had no gene match. The CDR3 runs to 15 residues. The CDR3 reads CASSLLAGRSYEQYF. CDR3 nucleotide sequence: TGTGCCAGCAGTTTACTAGCGGGTCGCTCCTACGAGCAGTACTTC.